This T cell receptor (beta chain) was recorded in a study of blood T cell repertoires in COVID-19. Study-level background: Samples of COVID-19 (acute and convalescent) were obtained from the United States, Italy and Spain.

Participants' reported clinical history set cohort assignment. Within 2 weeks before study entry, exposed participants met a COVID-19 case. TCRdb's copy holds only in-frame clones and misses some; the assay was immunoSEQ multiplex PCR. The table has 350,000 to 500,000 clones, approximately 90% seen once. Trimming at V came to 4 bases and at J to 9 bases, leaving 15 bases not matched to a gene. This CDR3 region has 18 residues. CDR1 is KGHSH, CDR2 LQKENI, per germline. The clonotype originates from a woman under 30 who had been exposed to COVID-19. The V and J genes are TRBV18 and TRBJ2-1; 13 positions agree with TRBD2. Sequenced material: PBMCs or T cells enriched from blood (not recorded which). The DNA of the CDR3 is TGTGCCAGCTCACGACAATACCAACTAGCGGGAGGGCAAAGTGAGCAGTTCTTC. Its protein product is CASSRQYQLAGGQSEQFF. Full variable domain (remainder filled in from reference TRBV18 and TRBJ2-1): NAGVMQNPRHLVRRRGQEARLRCSPMKGHSHVYWYRQLPEEGLKFMVYLQKENIIDESGMPKERFSAEFPKEGPSILRIQQVVRGDSAAYFCASSRQYQLAGGQSEQFFGPGTRLTVL.